Listed here are 2 T cell receptor beta chains from one sample, sequenced in a study of CD8 T cells in Susac syndrome. With random hexamers, roughly 0.45 to 1 ug RNA was reverse transcribed. Each CDR3 protein is one row after TCRdb ran MiXCR on the immunoSEQ multiplex PCR reads. In the table there are about 280,000 distinct CDR3 sequences, around 84% of which are singletons. The sequencing input was CD8+ T cells from PBMCs. The receptor source for this set is a human donor with multiple sclerosis.

The gene calls are TRBV5-1 and TRBJ2-3; D possibly matches TRBD1 or TRBD2 (5 bases each). This CDR3 has 14 residues. Per the germline V gene, CDR1 is SGHRS and CDR2 is YFSETQ. Trimming cost V 8 bases and J 0 bases, with 13 bases left between them. The CDR3 DNA reads TGCGCCAGTATCGGGGCCTCTAGCACAGATACGCAGTATTTT. Translated, it gives CASIGASSTDTQYF.

This sequence joins TRBV12-3 or TRBV12-4 and TRBJ1-1, with a weak D call TRBD1 (5 bases). V shed 6 bases and J shed 7 bases, with 15 bases lying between them. The CDR3 spans 13 residues. The CDR3 DNA reads as TGTGCCAGCAGCTTCGGTCCGGGGGTTGAAGCTTTCTTT. It encodes CASSFGPGVEAFF.